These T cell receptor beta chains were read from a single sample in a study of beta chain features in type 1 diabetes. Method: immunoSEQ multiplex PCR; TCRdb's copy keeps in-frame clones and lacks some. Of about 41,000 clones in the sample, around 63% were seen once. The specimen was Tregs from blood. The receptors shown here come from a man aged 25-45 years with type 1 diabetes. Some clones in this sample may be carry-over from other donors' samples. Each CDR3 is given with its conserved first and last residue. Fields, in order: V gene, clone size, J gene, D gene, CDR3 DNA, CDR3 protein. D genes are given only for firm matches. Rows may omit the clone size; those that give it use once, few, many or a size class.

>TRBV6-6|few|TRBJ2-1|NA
TGTGCCAGCAGACGCAGAGACTCTTACAATGAGCAGTTCTTC
CASRRRDSYNEQFF
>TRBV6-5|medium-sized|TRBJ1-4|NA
TGTGCCAGCAGTTACCGGACTAATGAAAAACTGTTTTTT
CASSYRTNEKLFF
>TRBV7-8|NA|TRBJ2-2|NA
TGTGCCAGCAGCTTACGGCCGGGGACCGGGGAGCTGTTTTTT
CASSLRPGTGELFF
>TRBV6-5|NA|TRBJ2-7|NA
TGTGCCAGCAGTGTTTCCGGCGGGGTCTCCTACGAGCAGTACTTC
CASSVSGGVSYEQYF
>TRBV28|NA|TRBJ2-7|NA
TGTGCCAGCAGTTTAAGGCTGCGGAACGAGCAGTACTTC
CASSLRLRNEQYF
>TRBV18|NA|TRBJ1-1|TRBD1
TGTGCCAGCTCACCACGGGACAGGGGATTCACTGAAGCTTTCTTT
CASSPRDRGFTEAFF
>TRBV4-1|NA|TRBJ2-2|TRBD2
TGCGCCAGCAGCCAGCTGACTAGCGGGAGAAACACCGGGGAGCTGTTTTTT
CASSQLTSGRNTGELFF
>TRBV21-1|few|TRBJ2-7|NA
TGTGCCAGCAGCAAGAGGGCAGGGGAATACGAGCAGTACTTC
CASSKRAGEYEQYF
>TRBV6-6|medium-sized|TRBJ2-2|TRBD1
TGTGCCAGCAACCCCCGGGACAGGGATCCCGGGGAGCTGTTTTTT
CASNPRDRDPGELFF
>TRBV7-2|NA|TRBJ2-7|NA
TGTGCCAGCAGCTTCACAGGGGGAGGGACCTACGAGCAGTACTTC
CASSFTGGGTYEQYF
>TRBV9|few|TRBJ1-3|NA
TGTGCCAGCAGCCCCAGCGGGTCGATGAGCTCTGGAAACACCATATATTTT
CASSPSGSMSSGNTIYF
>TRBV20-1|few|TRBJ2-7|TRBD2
TGCAGTGCTAGACGGGAGGTCGAGCAGTACTTC
CSARREVEQYF
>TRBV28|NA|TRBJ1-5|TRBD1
TGTGCCAGCACACACAGGGGAGGTCAGCCCCAGCATTTT
CASTHRGGQPQHF
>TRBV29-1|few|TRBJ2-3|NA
TGCAGCGTTGTGACTAGGCCTAGCACAGATACGCAGTATTTT
CSVVTRPSTDTQYF
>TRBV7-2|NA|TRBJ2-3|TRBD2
TGTGCCAGCAGCTTAGGCTGGCGGGGGGGCTCAGATACGCAGTATTTT
CASSLGWRGGSDTQYF
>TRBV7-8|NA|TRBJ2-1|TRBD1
TGTGCCAGCAGACGCCGGGACAGGCATTACAATGAGCAGTTCTTC
CASRRRDRHYNEQFF
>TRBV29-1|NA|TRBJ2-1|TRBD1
TGCAGCGTTAGAACGCAAGGACAGGGCCCGACTCGAGGACGGACCGTACCTTCATACAATGAGCAGTTCTTC
CSVRTQGQGPTRGRTVPSYNEQFF
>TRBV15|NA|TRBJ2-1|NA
TGTGCCACCAGCCGGAGAGAGAATGAGCAGTTCTTC
CATSRRENEQFF
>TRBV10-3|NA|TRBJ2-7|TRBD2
TGTGCCATCAGTGAGCCGGGACTAGCGGGGGACTTCGAGCAGTACTTC
CAISEPGLAGDFEQYF
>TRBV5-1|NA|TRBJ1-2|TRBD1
TGCGCCAGCAAACAGCTACCAGGACAGGGTGATGGCTACACCTTC
CASKQLPGQGDGYTF
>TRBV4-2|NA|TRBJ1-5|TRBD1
TGTGCCAGCAGCCAAGATAACAGGGGCTATCAGCCCCAGCATTTT
CASSQDNRGYQPQHF
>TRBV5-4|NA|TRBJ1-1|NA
TGTGCCAGCAGCTGGGAATCCGGGACATATATCACTGAAGCTTTCTTT
CASSWESGTYITEAFF
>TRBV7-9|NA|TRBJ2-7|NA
TGTGCCAGCAGCTATCCCGAGGGCCTTTCCTACGAGCAGTACTTC
CASSYPEGLSYEQYF
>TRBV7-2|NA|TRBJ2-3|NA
TGTGCCAGCAGCTCACCAAGAGGGGGTATGGCGCAGTATTTT
CASSSPRGGMAQYF
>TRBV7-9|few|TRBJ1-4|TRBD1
TGTGCCAGCAGCTTTGGGACAGGGCAGGCAAAACTGTTTTTT
CASSFGTGQAKLFF
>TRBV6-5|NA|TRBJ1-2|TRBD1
TGTGCCAGCAGTTACCGCTCGGACAGGGGAGGAGGCTACACCTTC
CASSYRSDRGGGYTF
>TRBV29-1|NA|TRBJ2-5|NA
TGCAGCGTTAACAACAGTCCGGAGACCCAGTACTTC
CSVNNSPETQYF
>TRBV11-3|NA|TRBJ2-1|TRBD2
TGTGCCAGCAGCTCGACTAGCGGGGGGGCCCGCTCCTACAATGAGCAGTTCTTC
CASSSTSGGARSYNEQFF
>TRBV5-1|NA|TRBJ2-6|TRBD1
TGCGCCAGCAGCTCGGGACAGGGGTCCGGGGCCAACGTCCTGACTTTC
CASSSGQGSGANVLTF
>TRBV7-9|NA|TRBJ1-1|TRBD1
TGTGCCAGCAGCCGGGGACAGGGGGCTGGCACTGAAGCTTTCTTT
CASSRGQGAGTEAFF
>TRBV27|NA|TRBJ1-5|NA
TGTCCCGAGAGTGATAGCAATCAGCCCCAGCATTTT
CPESDSNQPQHF
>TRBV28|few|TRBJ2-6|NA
TGTGCCAGCAGGGACTTATCCTCTGGGGCCAACGTCCTGACTTTC
CASRDLSSGANVLTF
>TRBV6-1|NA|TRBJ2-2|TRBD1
TGTGCCAGCAGTATTAACAGGGGAGTGGGGGAGCTGTTTTTT
CASSINRGVGELFF
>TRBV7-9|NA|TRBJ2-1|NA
TGTGCCAGCAGCGATACAGGCTCCTACAATGAGCAGTTCTTC
CASSDTGSYNEQFF
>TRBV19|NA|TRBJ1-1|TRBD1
TGTGCCAGTAGTAGAACAGGGGCGAACACTGAAGCTTTCTTT
CASSRTGANTEAFF
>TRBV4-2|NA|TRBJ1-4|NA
TGTGCCAGCAGCCAAGACGAGGGACTAAGGGAAAAACTGTTTTTT
CASSQDEGLREKLFF
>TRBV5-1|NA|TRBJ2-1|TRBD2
TGCGCCAGCAGCTCGGCGGGGGGGGGTACCGATGAGCAGTTCTTC
CASSSAGGGTDEQFF
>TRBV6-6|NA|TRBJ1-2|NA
TGTGCCAGCAGTTACTTAAGGGGGTATGGCTACACCTTC
CASSYLRGYGYTF
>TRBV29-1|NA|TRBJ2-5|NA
TGCAGCGTTGTCAGGGGCGGAGTGGAGGCCCAGTACTTC
CSVVRGGVEAQYF
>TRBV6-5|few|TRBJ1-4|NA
TGTGCCAGCAGCTCCGTAGGGGCCTTCGAAAAACTGTTTTTT
CASSSVGAFEKLFF
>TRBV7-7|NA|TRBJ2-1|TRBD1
TGTGCTAGCAGTTCGACAGGGGACGATGAGCAGTTCTTC
CASSSTGDDEQFF
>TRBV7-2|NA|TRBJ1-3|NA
TGTGCCAGCAGCCCACAGCCTCGGGGCTCTGGAAACACCATATATTTT
CASSPQPRGSGNTIYF
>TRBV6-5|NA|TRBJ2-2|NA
TGTGCCAGCAGTTACTCTTGGGGGCGGGGGGAGCTGTTTTTT
CASSYSWGRGELFF
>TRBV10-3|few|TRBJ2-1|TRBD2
TGTGCCAGCACTAGCGGGGAATTCAATGAGCAGTTCTTC
CASTSGEFNEQFF
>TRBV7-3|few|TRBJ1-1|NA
TGTGCCAGCAGCACCCATGGAGGGAACACTGAAGCTTTCTTT
CASSTHGGNTEAFF
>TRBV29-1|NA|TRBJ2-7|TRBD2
TGCAGCGTTGTACTAGCGGGGGTCAAGCAGTACTTC
CSVVLAGVKQYF
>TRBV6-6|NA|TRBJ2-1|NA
TGTGCCAGCAAAACGGGTAGGAATGAGCAGTTCTTC
CASKTGRNEQFF
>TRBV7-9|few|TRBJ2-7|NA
TGTGCCAGCAGCGGATGGACACCGGGCAGCTACGAGCAGTACTTC
CASSGWTPGSYEQYF
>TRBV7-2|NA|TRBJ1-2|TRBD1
TGTGCCAGCAGCCCTGGGACAGGGCCACTTGGCTACACCTTC
CASSPGTGPLGYTF
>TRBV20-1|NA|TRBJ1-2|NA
TGCAGTGCTAGGGGCGACTATGGCTACACCTTC
CSARGDYGYTF
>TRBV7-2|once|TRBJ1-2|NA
TGTGCCAGCAGCTTATTGGGGAGTCGCTATGGCTACACCTTC
CASSLLGSRYGYTF
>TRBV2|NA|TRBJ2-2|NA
TGTGCCAGCAGTGGTATGATGGGAGTCGTGTTCACCGGGGAGCTGTTTTTT
CASSGMMGVVFTGELFF
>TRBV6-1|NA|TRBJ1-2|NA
TGTGCCAGCAGTGAGGGACTGTATGGCTACACCTTC
CASSEGLYGYTF
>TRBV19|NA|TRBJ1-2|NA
TGTGCCAGTAGTGCATTGGTCCCACAGAGGGGAGGATCTGGCTACACCTTC
CASSALVPQRGGSGYTF
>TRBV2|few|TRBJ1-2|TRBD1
TGTGCCAGCAGTGATGGAAGGGGGCACTATGGCTACACCTTC
CASSDGRGHYGYTF
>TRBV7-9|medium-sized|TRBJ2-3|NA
TGTGCCAGCAGCCCGCGGGGGCCCACAGATACGCAGTATTTT
CASSPRGPTDTQYF
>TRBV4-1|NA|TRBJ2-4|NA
TGCGCCAGCAGCCAAGTCGTTCTCTTAAGTGGGGCCGGAGGGATTCAGTACTTC
CASSQVVLLSGAGGIQYF
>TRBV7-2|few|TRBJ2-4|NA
TGTGCCAGCAGCTTAGCTGAGAAAAACATTCAGTACTTC
CASSLAEKNIQYF
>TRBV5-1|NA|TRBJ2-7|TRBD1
TGCGCCAGCAGCTTGGCCGGACAGGGCTACGAGCAGTACTTC
CASSLAGQGYEQYF